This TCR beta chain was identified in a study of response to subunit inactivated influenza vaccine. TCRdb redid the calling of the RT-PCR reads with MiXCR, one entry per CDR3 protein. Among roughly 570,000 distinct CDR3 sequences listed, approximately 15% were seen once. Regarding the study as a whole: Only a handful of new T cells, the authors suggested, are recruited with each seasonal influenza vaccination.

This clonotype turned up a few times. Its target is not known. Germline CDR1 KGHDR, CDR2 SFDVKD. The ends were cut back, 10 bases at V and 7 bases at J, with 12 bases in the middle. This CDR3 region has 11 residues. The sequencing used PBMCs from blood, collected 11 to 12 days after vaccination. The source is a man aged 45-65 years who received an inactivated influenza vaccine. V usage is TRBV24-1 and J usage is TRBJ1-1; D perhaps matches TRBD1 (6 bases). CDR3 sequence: CATRRGGEAFF. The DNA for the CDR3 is TGTGCCACAAGGAGGGGGGGTGAAGCTTTCTTT.